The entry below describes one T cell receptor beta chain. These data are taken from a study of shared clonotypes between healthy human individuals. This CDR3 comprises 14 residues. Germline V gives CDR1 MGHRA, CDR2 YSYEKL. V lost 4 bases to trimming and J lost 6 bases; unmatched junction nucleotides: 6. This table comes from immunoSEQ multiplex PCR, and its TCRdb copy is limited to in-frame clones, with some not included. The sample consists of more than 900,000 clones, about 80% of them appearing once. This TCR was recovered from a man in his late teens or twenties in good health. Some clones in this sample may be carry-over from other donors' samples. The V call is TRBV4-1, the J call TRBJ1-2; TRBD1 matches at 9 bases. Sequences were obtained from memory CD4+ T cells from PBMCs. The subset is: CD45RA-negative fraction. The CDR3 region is CASSPSGTGHGYTF. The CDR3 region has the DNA TGCGCCAGCAGCCCCTCCGGGACAGGGCATGGCTACACCTTC.